This record looks at one T cell receptor beta chain sequence and its context. Its cognate antigen is unknown. Nominally healthy donors provided the samples, though records likely missed some immune exposures. This entry belongs to a study of cytomegalovirus exposure and HLA in healthy donors. In germline, CDR1 is MRHNA, CDR2 SNTAGT. The CDR3 spans 12 residues. Trimming took 11 bases from V and 6 from J, leaving 14 bases between them. The study ran its PCR with 60 Vbeta and 13 Jbeta primers. Some clones are missing from TCRdb's copy, which holds only in-frame ones; the method was immunoSEQ multiplex PCR. The data contain around 150,000 clones, roughly 80% of them seen just once; the ten biggest clones take up approximately 10%. Study results and limitations: Later work found that TCR association rates differed between HLA loci; DRB1 had the most and HLA-C the fewest. The majority of TCR sequences were rare, yet some public TCRs appeared in many donors.

The chain couples TRBV6-4 to TRBJ2-1, with D tentatively TRBD1 (5 bases). The TCR was taken from a man aged 18 to 29 in good health and CMV-seropositive. Source material: PBMCs. The CDR3 DNA reads as TGTGCCGACAGACTGTACCTCAATGAGCAGTTCTTC. It codes for CADRLYLNEQFF.